The 4 T cell receptor beta chains reported below all come from one sample, sequenced in a study of blood T cell repertoires in COVID-19 (dated by TCRdb to the early 2020s). Library preparation employed the immunoSEQ multiplex PCR assay. The table comes from immuneACCESS by way of TCRdb, which keeps in-frame sequences with V and J called. Part of the clones is missing from these tables; in studies checked, under half for an unresolved V gene and the rest for unknown reasons. This sample gives 84,000 or so clones in total; just under 85% of them show up just once. The ten largest clones take up 15% to 20% of the sample. What was sequenced was peripheral blood. The receptors were sampled from an elderly man with active or convalescent COVID-19.

The chain is built from TRBV29-1 and TRBJ1-1; TRBD1 is a possible D gene (6 bases). V was cut by 2 bases and J by 4 bases, with 11 bases left in between. CDR1 and CDR2 from the germline V gene are SQVTM and ANQGSEA. This CDR3 spans 13 amino acids. This CDR3 is CSVEIRGGTEAFF. For the CDR3, the DNA is TGCAGCGTTGAAATCAGGGGTGGCACTGAAGCTTTCTTT.

V usage is TRBV19 and J usage is TRBJ2-5; 7 nucleotides line up with TRBD1. The V segment lost 6 bases and the J segment 0 bases; nucleotides outside the gene matches: 13. This CDR3 contains 17 residues. The germline CDR1 and CDR2 sequences are LNHDA and SQIVND (reference sequence). In DNA, the CDR3 is TGTGCCAGTAGAAAAGGGAGACAGGGCCTTTACCAAGAGACCCAGTACTTC. Amino acid sequence: CASRKGRQGLYQETQYF.

This chain uses TRBV11-3 with TRBJ1-3, with TRBD1 as a possible D gene (5 bases). The germline V gene encodes CDR1 SGHNT and CDR2 YENEEA. The CDR3 totals 14 residues. The V gene lost 5 bases and the J gene lost 3 bases, with 11 bases spanning the gap. CDR3 bases: TGTGCCAGCAGCCACCGACAGAATGGAAACACCATATATTTT. Translated, it gives CASSHRQNGNTIYF.

This rearrangement joins TRBV7-9 to TRBJ2-5; D may be TRBD1 (6 bases). The V gene's germline CDR1 is SEHNR and CDR2 FQNEAQ (reference sequence). CDR3 length equals 14 residues. Trimming cost V 5 bases and J 5 bases, with 15 bases left between them. The DNA for the CDR3 is TGTGCCAGCAGCCCGGGACATGTGGCGGAGACCCAGTACTTC. Translation: CASSPGHVAETQYF.